The rows below give T cell receptor beta chains drawn from one sample of a study of monozygotic twins with inflammatory bowel disease. No DNA is given; TCRdb re-called the 5' RACE reads and lists each CDR3 protein once. The sample data list approximately 330,000 distinct CDR3 sequences. The sequenced sample was blood. The receptors come from a human donor with ulcerative colitis or Crohn's disease, or a healthy co-twin of an affected twin (not recorded which). CDR3s include the opening cysteine and the closing phenylalanine or tryptophan. Fields, in order: J gene, CDR3 length, V gene, CDR3 protein.

j_call: TRBJ2-6; cdr3_length: 16; v_call: TRBV4-1; cdr3_aa: CASSQVGLSGANVLTF
j_call: TRBJ2-5; cdr3_length: 14; v_call: TRBV7-2; cdr3_aa: CASSQTQGQETQYF
j_call: TRBJ1-1; cdr3_length: 14; v_call: TRBV6-1; cdr3_aa: CATRDREVYTEAFF
j_call: TRBJ1-1; cdr3_length: 13; v_call: TRBV5-1; cdr3_aa: CASSFIVNTEAFF
j_call: TRBJ2-1; cdr3_length: 17; v_call: TRBV6-2/TRBV6-3; cdr3_aa: CASSYYSGGRSYNEQFF
j_call: TRBJ2-1; cdr3_length: 14; v_call: TRBV10-3; cdr3_aa: CAISPGQGVHEQFF
j_call: TRBJ1-5; cdr3_length: 15; v_call: TRBV20-1; cdr3_aa: CSASDWRAGGQPQHF
j_call: TRBJ2-2; cdr3_length: 17; v_call: TRBV3-1; cdr3_aa: CASSQVIRGARTGELFF
j_call: TRBJ1-2; cdr3_length: 13; v_call: TRBV5-4; cdr3_aa: CASSPRDSRHPTF
j_call: TRBJ2-5; cdr3_length: 13; v_call: TRBV5-4; cdr3_aa: CASRDSSQETQYF
j_call: TRBJ2-3; cdr3_length: 16; v_call: TRBV5-1; cdr3_aa: CASSLGDFGGTDTQYF
j_call: TRBJ2-1; cdr3_length: 15; v_call: TRBV12-3/TRBV12-4; cdr3_aa: CASSFLAGAYNEQFF
j_call: TRBJ2-1; cdr3_length: 16; v_call: TRBV9; cdr3_aa: CASSVATGAGDHEQFF
j_call: TRBJ1-4; cdr3_length: 14; v_call: TRBV29-1; cdr3_aa: CSVLGQPTNEKLFF
j_call: TRBJ1-1; cdr3_length: 15; v_call: TRBV7-8; cdr3_aa: CASSWDSAMNTEAFF
j_call: TRBJ2-2; cdr3_length: 15; v_call: TRBV25-1; cdr3_aa: CASSETGSNTGELFF
j_call: TRBJ2-1; cdr3_length: 15; v_call: TRBV5-1; cdr3_aa: CASSHTSGSYNEQFF
j_call: TRBJ1-1; cdr3_length: 13; v_call: TRBV7-9; cdr3_aa: CASSSDSRGEAFF
j_call: TRBJ2-7; cdr3_length: 14; v_call: TRBV7-9; cdr3_aa: CASSSLTGTYEQYF
j_call: TRBJ2-7; cdr3_length: 16; v_call: TRBV6-5; cdr3_aa: CASSYSGVGSHYEQYF
j_call: TRBJ2-1; cdr3_length: 11; v_call: TRBV7-9; cdr3_aa: CASSLVDEQFF
j_call: TRBJ2-5; cdr3_length: 16; v_call: TRBV3-1; cdr3_aa: CASSQSSGGGQETQYF
j_call: TRBJ2-5; cdr3_length: 11; v_call: TRBV11-2; cdr3_aa: CASTHGETQYF
j_call: TRBJ2-1; cdr3_length: 13; v_call: TRBV27; cdr3_aa: CASSRVLWETQFF
j_call: TRBJ2-1; cdr3_length: 17; v_call: TRBV6-1; cdr3_aa: CASSRRGGPAGGNEQFF
j_call: TRBJ2-1; cdr3_length: 15; v_call: TRBV10-3; cdr3_aa: CAISPTSGDYNEQFF
j_call: TRBJ2-1; cdr3_length: 16; v_call: TRBV11-2; cdr3_aa: CASSALSGGKYNEQFF
j_call: TRBJ2-2; cdr3_length: 13; v_call: TRBV30; cdr3_aa: CAWSVLGAGELFF
j_call: TRBJ1-6; cdr3_length: 14; v_call: TRBV20-1; cdr3_aa: CSARRGQNNSPLHF
j_call: TRBJ1-1; cdr3_length: 15; v_call: TRBV3-1; cdr3_aa: CASSQVHTGNTEAFF
j_call: TRBJ2-3; cdr3_length: 14; v_call: TRBV4-1; cdr3_aa: CASSQDRVGYTQYF
j_call: TRBJ2-7; cdr3_length: 15; v_call: TRBV3-1; cdr3_aa: CASSQDQKGSYEQYF
j_call: TRBJ1-2; cdr3_length: 14; v_call: TRBV6-2/TRBV6-3; cdr3_aa: CASRPTPRGYGYTF
j_call: TRBJ2-5; cdr3_length: 16; v_call: TRBV5-1; cdr3_aa: CASSHSQRGTQETQYF
j_call: TRBJ2-4; cdr3_length: 15; v_call: TRBV28; cdr3_aa: CASRPDRISGVIQYF
j_call: TRBJ2-1; cdr3_length: 12; v_call: TRBV30; cdr3_aa: CAWSRQYNEQFF
j_call: TRBJ2-3; cdr3_length: 13; v_call: TRBV29-1; cdr3_aa: CSLIVTAVDTQYF
j_call: TRBJ2-7; cdr3_length: 15; v_call: TRBV6-1; cdr3_aa: CASSPVSGRAYEQYF
j_call: TRBJ2-3; cdr3_length: 15; v_call: TRBV12-3/TRBV12-4; cdr3_aa: CASSPEGLHTDTQYF
j_call: TRBJ1-5; cdr3_length: 16; v_call: TRBV20-1; cdr3_aa: CSATGTGGLGDQPQHF
j_call: TRBJ2-2; cdr3_length: 12; v_call: TRBV20-1; cdr3_aa: CSATGNTGELFF
j_call: TRBJ1-4; cdr3_length: 14; v_call: TRBV6-6; cdr3_aa: CASSYSGVREKLFF
j_call: TRBJ2-7; cdr3_length: 18; v_call: TRBV3-1; cdr3_aa: CASSHGTAEGPFDYEQYF
j_call: TRBJ2-5; cdr3_length: 13; v_call: TRBV25-1; cdr3_aa: CASNYAGGRAQYF
j_call: TRBJ2-4; cdr3_length: 21; v_call: TRBV15; cdr3_aa: CATSRTHQQRSGVAVKNIQYF
j_call: TRBJ1-1; cdr3_length: 13; v_call: TRBV7-9; cdr3_aa: CASSLDVLTEAFF
j_call: TRBJ1-4; cdr3_length: 16; v_call: TRBV20-1; cdr3_aa: CSASRAGIATNEKLFF
j_call: TRBJ2-6; cdr3_length: 14; v_call: TRBV5-1; cdr3_aa: CDSSLLAGANVLTF
j_call: TRBJ1-6; cdr3_length: 14; v_call: TRBV6-6; cdr3_aa: CASSRAVENSPLHF
j_call: TRBJ2-1; cdr3_length: 15; v_call: TRBV27; cdr3_aa: CASSEAGPTTYEQFF
j_call: TRBJ2-3; cdr3_length: 15; v_call: TRBV20-1; cdr3_aa: CSAPNLGTGTDTQYF
j_call: TRBJ2-5; cdr3_length: 13; v_call: TRBV20-1; cdr3_aa: CSLDGVGEETQYF
j_call: TRBJ2-7; cdr3_length: 16; v_call: TRBV12-3/TRBV12-4; cdr3_aa: CASSQSGRGTRYEQYF
j_call: TRBJ1-2; cdr3_length: 15; v_call: TRBV5-1; cdr3_aa: CASSRRDRGRNGYTF
j_call: TRBJ2-2; cdr3_length: 13; v_call: TRBV11-2; cdr3_aa: CASSLGPEGELFF
j_call: TRBJ2-1; cdr3_length: 14; v_call: TRBV19; cdr3_aa: CASSISLAVSEQFF
j_call: TRBJ2-7; cdr3_length: 13; v_call: TRBV19; cdr3_aa: CASHPSGSGEQYF
j_call: TRBJ1-1; cdr3_length: 14; v_call: TRBV7-9; cdr3_aa: CASSLSFQGTEAFF
j_call: TRBJ1-2; cdr3_length: 12; v_call: TRBV25-1; cdr3_aa: CASRTEPYGYTF
j_call: TRBJ2-7; cdr3_length: 15; v_call: TRBV27; cdr3_aa: CASSLYPGPNYEQYF